Below, 13 T cell receptor beta chains from the same sample are listed, as sequenced in a study of blood T cells in healthy people across ages. A sample-barcoded 5' primer and a J-beta primer mix were used in a second PCR of roughly 7 to 11 cycles. TCRdb analysed the 5' RACE reads with MiXCR anew, one entry per CDR3 protein. The data hold around 2 million distinct CDR3 sequences, with around 40% observed a single time. Sequencing used blood. The receptors come from a human donor in good health.

The DNA of the CDR3 is TGCAGTGCTAGAGACTACCGGGGGTACCAAGAGACCCAGTACTTC. It translates to CSARDYRGYQETQYF. This chain links TRBV20-1 with TRBJ2-5; a weak D match, TRBD2 (6 bases). This CDR3 comprises 15 residues. V dropped 0 bases and J dropped 0 bases, with 11 bases sitting between them. Germline V gives CDR1 DFQATT, CDR2 SNEGSKA (reference sequence).

The chain is built from TRBV6-6 and TRBJ1-2; 7 bases map to TRBD1. Germline CDR1 is MNHNY and CDR2 is SVGAGI (reference sequence). The trim removed 6 bases at V and 5 bases at J, leaving 6 bases unmatched. This CDR3 has 13 amino acids. In DNA form, the CDR3 reads TGTGCCAGCAGGCCGGGACAGACATATGGCTACACCTTC. Translating it yields CASRPGQTYGYTF.

J is TRBJ2-3 and V is TRBV7-2; D might be TRBD1 or TRBD2, each matching 5 bases. Deletions cut 1 base from V and 2 bases from J, with 13 bases between. CDR1 and CDR2 from the germline V gene are SGHTA and FQGNSA. The CDR3 is made up of 16 amino acids. The CDR3 protein is CASSLGDLLNTDTQYF. The CDR3 nucleotides read TGTGCCAGCAGCTTAGGGGACCTTCTTAACACAGATACGCAGTATTTT.

The chain has TRBV5-5 and TRBJ2-7, with a weak D call TRBD1 (6 bases). V shed 9 bases and J shed 1 base, with 8 bases lying between them. The length of the CDR3 is 11 residues. From germline, CDR1 is SGHKS and CDR2 YYEKEE (reference sequence). The CDR3 here is CANRVSYEQYF. The CDR3 DNA reads TGTGCCAACAGGGTTTCCTACGAGCAGTACTTC.

J is TRBJ2-5 and V is TRBV6-2 or TRBV6-3; TRBD2 agrees at 13 bases. The J call may be faulty, since TRBJ2-7 better matches the DNA end. Per germline, CDR1 MNHEY and CDR2 SVGEGT. This CDR3 has 16 residues. CDR3 nucleotides: TGTGCCAGCAGACACGGGACTAGCGGGGACTCCTACGAGCAGTACTTC. Translating gives CASRHGTSGDSYEQYF.

J is TRBJ2-7 and V is TRBV6-2 or TRBV6-3; D gene uncertain. The CDR3 contains 15 residues. Trimming removed 6 bases at V and 0 bases at J, with 15 bases between. Germline loops: CDR1 MNHEY, CDR2 SVGEGT. CDR3 nucleotide sequence: TGTGCCAGCAGCCGCCCAGCCGGACGCTCCTACGAGCAGTACTTC. It codes for CASSRPAGRSYEQYF.

This chain links TRBV7-2 with TRBJ1-2; D is ambiguous. CDR1 is SGHTA and CDR2 is FQGNSA in the germline V gene. The CDR3 runs to 12 residues. The V gene lost 3 bases and the J gene lost 6 bases, with 8 bases spanning the gap. The CDR3 bases are TGTGCCAGCAGCTTTAGGCAGCATGGCTACACCTTC. Protein sequence: CASSFRQHGYTF.

This clonotype showed up just a few times. V is TRBV27 and J is TRBJ1-4; unclear D gene. This CDR3 region has 13 residues. Per germline, CDR1 MNHEY and CDR2 SMNVEV (reference sequence). V shed 2 bases and J shed 11 bases, with 12 bases lying between them. The CDR3 sequence is CASSLRNFGKLFF. CDR3 coding DNA: TGTGCCAGCAGTTTAAGGAATTTCGGCAAACTGTTTTTT.

The rearrangement joins TRBV27 to TRBJ1-2; D is undetermined. CDR3 size: 16 residues. Looked up from germline, CDR1 is MNHEY and CDR2 is SMNVEV (reference sequence). The V end was cut by 0 bases, the J end by 0 bases, with 11 bases between. CDR3 DNA sequence: TGTGCCAGCAGTTTATCCCTGGAACTGCCTAACTATGGCTACACCTTC. Encoded protein: CASSLSLELPNYGYTF.

V usage is TRBV4-3 and J usage is TRBJ2-3, with TRBD2 identical over 8 bases. CDR1 and CDR2 from the germline V gene are LGHNA and YSLEER. The CDR3 length is 18 residues. V lost 0 bases and J lost 3; bases outside the gene matches: 11. The CDR3 reads CASSQEMRGGGRTDTQYF. As DNA, the CDR3 is TGCGCCAGCAGCCAAGAGATGCGGGGCGGGGGGAGGACAGATACGCAGTATTTT.

The sample holds a few counts of this clonotype. The chain joins TRBV29-1 to TRBJ1-2, with no clear D. The CDR3 contains 12 residues. The germline V gene encodes CDR1 SQVTM and CDR2 ANQGSEA. V lost 3 bases, J lost 4 bases, and 9 bases lay in between. The CDR3 DNA reads TGCAGCGTTGATACCGGTATCTATGGCTACACCTTC. It specifies CSVDTGIYGYTF. Complete variable domain (other parts from reference TRBV29-1 and TRBJ1-2): SAVISQKPSRDICQRGTSLTIQCQVDSQVTMMFWYRQQPGQSLTLIATANQGSEATYESGFVIDKFPISRPNLTFSTLTVSNMSPEDSSIYLCSVDTGIYGYTFGSGTRLTVV.

The CDR3 DNA reads TGTGCCAGCAGCCTTGGGGGGGGCGAGTATACGCAGTATTTT. Protein: CASSLGGGEYTQYF. The J gene is TRBJ2-3, the V gene TRBV6-6, with D maybe TRBD2 (7 bases). Trimming left V 6 bases short and J 7 bases short, with 17 bases between. This CDR3 comprises 14 residues. Per germline, CDR1 MNHNY and CDR2 SVGAGI (reference sequence).

J is TRBJ2-5 and V is TRBV7-8, with 7 bases lining up with TRBD1. The J call may not be correct, given that the DNA end is closer to TRBJ2-7. The CDR3 covers 15 residues. Germline CDR1 reads SGHVS; CDR2 reads FQNEAQ. This CDR3 is CASSTSSGQSYEQYF. The CDR3 DNA reads TGTGCCAGCAGCACAAGCTCGGGACAGAGCTACGAGCAGTACTTC.